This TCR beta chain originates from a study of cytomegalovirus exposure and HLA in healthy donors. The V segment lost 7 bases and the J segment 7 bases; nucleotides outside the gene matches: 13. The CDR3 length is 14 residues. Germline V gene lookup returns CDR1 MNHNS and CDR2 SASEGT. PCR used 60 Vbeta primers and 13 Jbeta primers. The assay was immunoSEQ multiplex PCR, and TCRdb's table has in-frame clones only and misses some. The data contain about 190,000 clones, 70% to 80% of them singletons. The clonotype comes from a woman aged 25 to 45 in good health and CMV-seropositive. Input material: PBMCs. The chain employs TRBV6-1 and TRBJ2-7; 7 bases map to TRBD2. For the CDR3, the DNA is TGTGCCAGCAACCCCCGACTAGCCATAACAGAGCAGTACTTC. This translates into CASNPRLAITEQYF.